This T cell receptor (beta chain) originates from a study of Ad26.COV2.S vaccination and SARS-CoV-2 variants. Study-wide results and caveats: Breadth, reportedly substantial, characterized the spike-specific CD8+ and CD4+ T cell responses after vaccination.

This clone was recorded once. Its antigen remains unidentified. V lost 0 bases to trimming and J lost 2 bases, with 9 bases between them. This CDR3 contains 14 residues. The germline V gene encodes CDR1 SGHRS and CDR2 YFSETQ. Treatment in this sample: some 20 received Ad26.COV2.S at low or high dose, single or two shots; about 5 received placebo; per-sample allocation not given. Collection of samples fell on day 63 after the first vaccine or placebo injection. Its platform was an Ad26 vector, and its expressed antigen was Wuhan-strain SARS-CoV-2 spike. The repertoire was sequenced with immunoSEQ multiplex PCR; TCRdb's copy has only in-frame clones and lacks some. Among about half a million clones listed, nearly 90% were seen once.

V and J are TRBV5-1 and TRBJ2-7, with D uncertain. Source: peripheral blood, taken in a trial of Ad26.COV2.S vaccine versus placebo. This clonotype was obtained from a person between 18 and 59 years old who received the Ad26.COV2.S COVID-19 vaccine or a placebo. Here the CDR3 reads CASSLDGATYEQYF. The CDR3 nucleotides read TGCGCCAGCAGCTTGGATGGCGCAACCTACGAGCAGTACTTC. The full variable domain, its missing parts supplied by reference TRBV5-1 and TRBJ2-7, is KAGVTQTPRYLIKTRGQQVTLSCSPISGHRSVSWYQQTPGQGLQFLFEYFSETQRNKGNFPGRFSGRQFSNSRSEMNVSTLELGDSALYLCASSLDGATYEQYFGPGTRLTVT.